This record covers a single T cell receptor beta chain. Germline V gene data show CDR1 as SEHNR and CDR2 as FQNEAQ (reference sequence). V lost 4 bases, J lost 2 bases, and 17 bases lay in between. CDR3 length: 17 amino acids. These data belong to a study of blood T cell repertoires in COVID-19. Across the study: From T cells, B-cell-depleted T cells, or PBMCs came the material, which was cDNA or gDNA.

Generated by immunoSEQ multiplex PCR, the TCRdb table keeps only in-frame clones and is missing some. In the table there are approximately 58,000 clones, 85% to 95% of which are singletons. The chain joins TRBV7-9 to TRBJ2-2, with D perhaps matching TRBD2 (7 bases). The sequenced material came from peripheral blood. The TCR comes from a human donor in a cohort sampled during active COVID-19. DNA for the CDR3: TGTGCCAGCAGCTCCCCCGGGGGGCCGCTAAACACCGGGGAGCTGTTTTTT. Protein sequence: CASSSPGGPLNTGELFF.